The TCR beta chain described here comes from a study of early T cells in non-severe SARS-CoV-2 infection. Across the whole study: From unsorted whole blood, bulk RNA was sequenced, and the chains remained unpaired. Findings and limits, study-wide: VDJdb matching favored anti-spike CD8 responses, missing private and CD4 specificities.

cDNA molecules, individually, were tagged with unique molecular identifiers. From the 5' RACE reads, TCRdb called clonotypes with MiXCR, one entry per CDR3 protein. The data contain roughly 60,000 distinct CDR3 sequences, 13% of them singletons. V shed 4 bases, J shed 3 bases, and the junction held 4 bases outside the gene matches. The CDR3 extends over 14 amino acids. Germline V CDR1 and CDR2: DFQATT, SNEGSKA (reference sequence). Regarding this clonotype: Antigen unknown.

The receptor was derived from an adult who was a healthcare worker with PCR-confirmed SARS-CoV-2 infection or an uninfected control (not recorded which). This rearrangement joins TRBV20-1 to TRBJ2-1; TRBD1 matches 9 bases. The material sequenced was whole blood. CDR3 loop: CSATRDRVYNEQFF. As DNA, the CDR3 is TGCAGTGCTACCCGGGACAGGGTCTACAATGAGCAGTTCTTC.